A single sample is the source of the 4 T cell receptor beta chains below, sequenced in a study of blood T cell repertoires in COVID-19. Libraries were prepared by immunoSEQ multiplex PCR; TCRdb keeps only in-frame clonotypes and omits some of them. This table holds approximately 160,000 clones, 83% found once. Sequencing was carried out using PBMCs or T cells enriched from blood (not recorded which). The source is a woman aged 50 to 60 in a cohort exposed to, infected with or recovered from COVID-19 (not recorded which).

The chain couples TRBV30 to TRBJ1-1; D is unresolved. The CDR3 is 13 amino acids. Germline lookup yields CDR1 GTSNPN and CDR2 SVGIG (reference sequence). The ends were cut back, 3 bases at V and 3 bases at J, with 11 bases in the middle. The CDR3 sequence: CAWRVDLDTEAFF. In DNA, the CDR3 is TGTGCCTGGAGAGTGGACTTAGACACTGAAGCTTTCTTT.

This rearrangement joins TRBV19 to TRBJ1-2; perhaps TRBD1 as D (5 bases). Per germline, CDR1 LNHDA and CDR2 SQIVND (reference sequence). V shed 3 bases and J shed 0 bases, with 14 bases lying between them. The CDR3 extends over 16 amino acids. The CDR3 spells CASSITPGSTNYGYTF. DNA of the CDR3: TGTGCCAGTAGTATTACGCCAGGGTCAACTAACTATGGCTACACCTTC.

The chain carries TRBV3-1 (or the pseudogene TRBV3-2) and TRBJ2-3; TRBD2 matches at 8 bases. CDR1 and CDR2 from the germline V gene are LGHDT and YNNKEL (reference sequence). Trimming at V came to 1 base and at J to 6 bases, leaving 3 bases not matched to a gene. The CDR3 totals 14 residues. The DNA of the CDR3 is TGTGCCAGCAGCCAAGCGGCTAGCGGGGATACGCAGTATTTT. This codes for CASSQAASGDTQYF.

This chain connects TRBV18 to TRBJ2-1; D is perhaps TRBD2 (5 bases). Germline CDR1 is KGHSH and CDR2 is LQKENI. V was trimmed by 3 bases and J by 9 bases, leaving 15 bases between them. The CDR3 is 14 amino acids. CDR3 nucleotides: TGTGCCAGCTCACCTCCCGGGAACCCCTCTGAGCAGTTCTTC. The encoded protein is CASSPPGNPSEQFF.